The 10 T cell receptor beta chains below all came from one sample that was sequenced in a study of T cells in narcolepsy. The protocol was immunoSEQ multiplex PCR, while the TCRdb copy is restricted to in-frame clones and leaves out a portion. The table shows 32,000 or so clones, with around 83% occurring only once. Material for sequencing was CD45RA- memory CD4+ T cells from PBMCs. The source of these receptors is a human donor with narcolepsy.

The chain couples TRBV18 to TRBJ2-7; D not certain. From germline, CDR1 is KGHSH and CDR2 LQKENI. V dropped 0 bases and J dropped 2 bases, with 11 bases sitting between them. CDR3 length: 15 residues. DNA of the CDR3: TGTGCCAGCTCACCACCGGCAGGTAAACCCTACGAGCAGTACTTC. It specifies CASSPPAGKPYEQYF.

The chain recombines TRBV7-2 with TRBJ2-7; 7 bases are shared with TRBD1. Germline lookup yields CDR1 SGHTA and CDR2 FQGNSA. The J segment lost 3 bases and the V segment lost 5 bases, leaving 10 bases of the junction unmatched. This CDR3 contains 15 residues. CDR3 residues: CASSRPGQLGYEQYF. As DNA, the CDR3 is TGTGCCAGCAGCCGGCCGGGACAGCTCGGCTACGAGCAGTACTTC.

The V and J genes are TRBV21-1 and TRBJ1-5; TRBD1, as called in the table, went unchecked against the DNA. TRBV21-1 is shown as a pseudogene. CDR3 size: 15 residues. CDR3 in DNA: TGTGCCAGCAGCAAAGGAGACAGGAGAAATCAGCCCCAGCATTTT. It encodes CASSKGDRRNQPQHF.

For the CDR3, the DNA is TGCGCCAGCAGCCCGAGGGGGCTAGGGTACACCTTC. Its protein product is CASSPRGLGYTF. The V call is TRBV4-1, the J call TRBJ1-2, with 7 bases that match TRBD1. V was clipped by 4 bases and J by 11 bases; unmatched bases: 7. The V gene's germline CDR1 is MGHRA and CDR2 YSYEKL. The CDR3 length is 12 residues.

The CDR3 bases are TGTGCCAGCAGCCCATCAGGGTTCTACGAGCAGTACTTC. It encodes CASSPSGFYEQYF. V usage is TRBV7-2 and J usage is TRBJ2-5; the D gene is possibly TRBD1 (5 bases). The last part of the DNA fits TRBJ2-7 better; the J call may be wrong. The CDR3 is made up of 13 amino acids. Germline V gives CDR1 SGHTA, CDR2 FQGNSA.

This rearrangement joins TRBV6-6 to TRBJ2-7; 9 bases fit TRBD2. In germline, CDR1 is MNHNY, CDR2 SVGAGI (reference sequence). The junction had 4 bases not matched to a gene; V was cut back by 6 bases and J by 7 bases. The CDR3 runs 12 residues. In nucleotides, the CDR3 is TGTGCCAGCAGGAGTCTAGCGGGGGAGCAGTACTTC. Encoded protein: CASRSLAGEQYF.

The J gene is TRBJ2-7, the V gene TRBV7-2; 10 bases map to TRBD1. Losses at the gene ends were 1 base for V and 6 bases for J; bases not matched to a gene: 6. CDR1 is SGHTA, CDR2 FQGNSA, per germline. The CDR3 is 15 residues long. DNA of the CDR3: TGTGCCAGCAGCTTAGGGGGACAGGGGACGATCGAGCAGTACTTC. This translates into CASSLGGQGTIEQYF.

J is TRBJ1-3 and V is TRBV2; maybe TRBD1 (6 bases). The CDR3 loop spans 15 amino acids. V lost 7 bases to trimming and J lost 0 bases, with 13 bases between them. Germline V gene sequence: CDR1 SNHLY, CDR2 FYNNEI. CDR3 sequence reads: CASKGQTLSGNTIYF. The CDR3 bases are TGTGCCAGCAAGGGACAAACCCTCTCTGGAAACACCATATATTTT.

The chain has TRBV15 and TRBJ2-3; D unclear. CDR3 length: 17 amino acids. Germline lookup yields CDR1 LNHNV and CDR2 YYDKDF (reference sequence). V shed 0 bases and J shed 3 bases, with 16 bases lying between them. Here the CDR3 reads CATSRDLGVGGTDTQYF. The CDR3 DNA reads as TGTGCCACCAGCAGAGACTTGGGTGTAGGTGGAACAGATACGCAGTATTTT. Filled out from reference TRBV15 and TRBJ2-3, the complete variable domain reads DAMVIQNPRYQVTQFGKPVTLSCSQTLNHNVMYWYQQKSSQAPKLLFHYYDKDFNNEADTPDNFQSRRPNTSFCFLDIRSPGLGDTAMYLCATSRDLGVGGTDTQYFGPGTRLTVL.

The genes are TRBV10-1 and TRBJ2-3; D is possibly TRBD1 (5 bases). Trimming removed 7 bases from V and 2 bases from J, with 13 bases in between. The CDR3 runs to 14 residues. Germline CDR1 and CDR2: WNHNN and SYGVQD (reference sequence). CDR3 region: CASNLRVSTDTQYF. The CDR3 DNA sequence: TGCGCCAGCAACCTCAGGGTTTCCACAGATACGCAGTATTTT.